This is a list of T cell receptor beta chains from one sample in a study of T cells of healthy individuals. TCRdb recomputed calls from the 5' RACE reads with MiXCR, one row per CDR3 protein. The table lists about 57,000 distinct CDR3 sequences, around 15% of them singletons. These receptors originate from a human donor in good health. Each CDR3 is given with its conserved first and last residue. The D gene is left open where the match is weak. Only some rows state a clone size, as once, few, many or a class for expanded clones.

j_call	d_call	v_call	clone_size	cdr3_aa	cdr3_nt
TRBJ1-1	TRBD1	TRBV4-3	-	CASSHRDRGAFF	TGCGCCAGCAGCCATCGGGACAGGGGAGCTTTCTTT
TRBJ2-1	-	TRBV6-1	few	CASSEGYESSYNEQFF	TGTGCCAGCAGTGAAGGGTACGAGAGCTCCTACAATGAGCAGTTCTTC
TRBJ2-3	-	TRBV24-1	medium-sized	CATSDPNTDTQYF	TGTGCCACCAGTGATCCGAACACAGATACGCAGTATTTT
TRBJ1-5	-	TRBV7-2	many	CASSLVTDNQPQHF	TGTGCCAGCAGCTTAGTAACAGATAATCAGCCCCAGCATTTT
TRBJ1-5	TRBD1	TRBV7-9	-	CASSSGRGQGNQPQHF	TGTGCCAGCAGCTCCGGGCGGGGACAGGGCAATCAGCCCCAGCATTTT
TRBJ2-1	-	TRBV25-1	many	CASSVPPKVPGGSDNEQFF	TGTGCCAGCAGTGTACCACCCAAGGTCCCGGGTGGAAGCGACAATGAGCAGTTCTTC
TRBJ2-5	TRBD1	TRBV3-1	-	CASSLRTGFQQETQYF	TGTGCCAGCAGCCTCCGGACAGGGTTTCAGCAAGAGACCCAGTACTTC
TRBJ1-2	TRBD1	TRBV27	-	CASSLTTTGRGYTF	TGTGCCAGCAGTCTTACCACGACAGGGAGAGGCTACACCTTC
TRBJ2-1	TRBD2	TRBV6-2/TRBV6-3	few	CASRPGLAGAGSYNEQFF	TGTGCCAGCAGACCGGGACTAGCGGGGGCCGGATCCTACAATGAGCAGTTCTTC
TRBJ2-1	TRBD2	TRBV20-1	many	CSALSRGRKTSGSREQFF	TGCAGTGCCCTATCTAGGGGGCGCAAAACTAGCGGGAGTCGAGAGCAGTTCTTC
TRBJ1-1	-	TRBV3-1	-	CASSQPGSVGAFF	TGTGCCAGCAGCCAACCGGGTTCGGTTGGTGCTTTCTTT
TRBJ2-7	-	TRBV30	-	CAWSADGGGTSYEQYF	TGTGCCTGGAGTGCAGATGGAGGGGGGACTTCCTACGAGCAGTACTTC
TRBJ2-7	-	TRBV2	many	CAIRSSYEQYF	TGTGCAATACGAAGTAGCTACGAGCAGTACTTC
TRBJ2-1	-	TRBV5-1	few	CASSLEAPYNEQFF	TGCGCCAGCAGCTTGGAGGCTCCCTACAATGAGCAGTTCTTC
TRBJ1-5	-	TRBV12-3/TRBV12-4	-	CASGHLGVSQPQHF	TGTGCCAGCGGCCACTTGGGCGTAAGTCAGCCCCAGCATTTT
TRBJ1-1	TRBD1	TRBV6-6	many	CASATTGGKNTEAFF	TGTGCCAGCGCCACGACAGGGGGAAAGAACACTGAAGCTTTCTTT
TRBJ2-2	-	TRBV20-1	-	CSAKEMDRGAGAGELFF	TGCAGTGCTAAAGAGATGGACCGGGGGGCCGGGGCCGGGGAGCTGTTTTTT
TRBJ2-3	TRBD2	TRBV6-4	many	CASSAGGASTDTQYF	TGTGCCAGCAGTGCGGGGGGAGCTAGCACAGATACGCAGTATTTT
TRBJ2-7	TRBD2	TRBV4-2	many	CASSQGRAGAYEQYF	TGTGCCAGCAGCCAAGGGCGAGCGGGAGCGTACGAGCAGTACTTC
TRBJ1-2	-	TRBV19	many	CASSASYRVGYTF	TGTGCCAGTAGTGCGAGCTACAGGGTCGGCTACACCTTC
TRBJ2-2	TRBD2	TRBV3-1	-	CASSQFLAGAANTGELFF	TGTGCCAGCAGCCAATTCCTAGCGGGGGCCGCGAACACCGGGGAGCTGTTTTTT
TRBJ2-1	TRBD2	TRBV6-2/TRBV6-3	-	CASSYSRASGNEQFF	TGTGCCAGCAGTTACTCGAGGGCTAGCGGCAATGAGCAGTTCTTC
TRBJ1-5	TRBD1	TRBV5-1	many	CASSIGQGDQPQHF	TGCGCCAGCAGCATTGGACAGGGAGATCAGCCCCAGCATTTT
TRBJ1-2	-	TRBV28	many	CASLSPGLSSANYGYTF	TGTGCCAGCCTATCCCCCGGTTTGTCCTCAGCTAACTATGGCTACACCTTC
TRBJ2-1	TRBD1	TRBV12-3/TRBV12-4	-	CARRGSRGSYNEQFF	TGTGCAAGAAGGGGAAGCAGGGGGTCCTACAATGAGCAGTTCTTC
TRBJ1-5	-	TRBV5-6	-	CASSLKGRRAGNQPQHF	TGTGCCAGCAGCTTGAAGGGTCGAAGAGCAGGGAATCAGCCCCAGCATTTT
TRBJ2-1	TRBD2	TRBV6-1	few	CASRKLAGGLSSYNEQFF	TGTGCCAGCAGGAAACTAGCGGGGGGGTTAAGCTCCTACAATGAGCAGTTCTTC
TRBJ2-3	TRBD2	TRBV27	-	CASSFQAGASADTQYF	TGTGCCAGCAGTTTTCAAGCGGGGGCTTCGGCTGATACGCAGTATTTT
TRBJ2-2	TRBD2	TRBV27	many	CASSPSGRADPGELFF	TGTGCCAGCAGTCCTAGCGGGAGGGCCGATCCCGGGGAGCTGTTTTTT
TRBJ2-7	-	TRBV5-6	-	CASSIGQYEQYF	TGTGCCAGCAGCATCGGACAGTACGAGCAGTACTTC
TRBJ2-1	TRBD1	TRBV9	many	CASSVGQGALNEQFF	TGTGCCAGCAGCGTAGGACAGGGGGCCCTCAATGAGCAGTTCTTC
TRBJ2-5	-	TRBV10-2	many	CASTATGSETQYF	TGCGCCAGCACCGCGACAGGTTCGGAGACCCAGTACTTC
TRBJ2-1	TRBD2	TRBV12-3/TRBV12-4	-	CASSWTSGAYNEQFF	TGTGCCAGCAGTTGGACTAGCGGGGCCTACAATGAGCAGTTCTTC
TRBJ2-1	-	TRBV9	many	CASSDSGEGGVSYNEQFF	TGTGCCAGCAGCGACAGTGGAGAGGGCGGGGTCTCCTACAATGAGCAGTTCTTC
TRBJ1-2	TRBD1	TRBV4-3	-	CASSQGTGPPHYGYTF	TGCGCCAGCAGCCAAGGGACAGGGCCTCCCCACTATGGCTACACCTTC
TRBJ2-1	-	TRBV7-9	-	CASSFDVINEQFF	TGTGCCAGCAGCTTTGATGTTATAAATGAGCAGTTCTTC
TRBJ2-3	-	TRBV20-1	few	CSAGPARGGGDTQYF	TGCAGTGCCGGACCGGCCCGAGGAGGGGGGGATACGCAGTATTTT
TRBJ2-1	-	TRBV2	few	CASSVTTGRIYNEQFF	TGTGCCAGCAGTGTGACGACTGGCAGGATATACAATGAGCAGTTCTTC
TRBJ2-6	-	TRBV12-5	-	CASGLVLGQRGTNVLTF	TGTGCTAGTGGTTTGGTACTTGGACAAAGGGGGACCAACGTCCTGACTTTC
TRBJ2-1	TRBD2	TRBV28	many	CASSSGGEGGREQFF	TGTGCCAGCAGTTCGGGGGGAGAGGGAGGGAGAGAGCAGTTCTTC
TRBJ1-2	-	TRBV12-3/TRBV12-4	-	CASSLQGYGYTF	TGTGCCAGCAGTCTCCAGGGCTATGGCTACACCTTC
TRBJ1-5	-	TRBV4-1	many	CASSQEKGAYQPQHF	TGCGCCAGCAGCCAAGAAAAGGGCGCTTATCAGCCCCAGCATTTT
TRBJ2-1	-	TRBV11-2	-	CASSLEGVPTGNEQFF	TGTGCCAGCAGCTTAGAAGGGGTCCCGACGGGGAATGAGCAGTTCTTC
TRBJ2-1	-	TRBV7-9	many	CASSLGWNEQFF	TGTGCCAGCAGCTTAGGATGGAATGAGCAGTTCTTC
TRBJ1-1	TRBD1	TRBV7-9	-	CASRTSTGVAFF	TGTGCCAGCAGGACTTCCACAGGGGTAGCTTTCTTT
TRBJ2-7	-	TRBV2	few	CASRVGVDEQYF	TGTGCCAGCAGAGTAGGGGTGGACGAGCAGTACTTC
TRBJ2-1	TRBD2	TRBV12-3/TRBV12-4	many	CASSETSGTYNEQFF	TGTGCCAGCAGCGAGACTAGCGGCACCTACAATGAGCAGTTCTTC
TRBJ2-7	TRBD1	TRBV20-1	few	CSARDGQASSYEQYF	TGCAGTGCTAGAGATGGACAGGCTTCAAGCTACGAGCAGTACTTC
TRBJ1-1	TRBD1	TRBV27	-	CASSFYPGTAVSGDSEAFF	TGTGCCAGCAGTTTTTACCCCGGGACAGCCGTCTCGGGTGACAGTGAAGCTTTCTTT